This section outlines one T cell receptor beta chain sequence together with its context. The junction shows a germline mismatch at one end, possibly a read error. Libraries were prepared by immunoSEQ multiplex PCR; TCRdb keeps only in-frame clonotypes and omits some of them. The sample lists 190,000 or so clones, about 87% occurring once. This CDR3 has 12 amino acids. Germline lookup yields CDR1 SGHAT and CDR2 FQNNGV. The data were obtained in a study of blood T cell repertoires in COVID-19. Sequencing was done on a sample of peripheral blood. This sequence originates from a man aged 60-69 years who had recovered from COVID-19. This chain connects TRBV11-2 to TRBJ2-7; maybe TRBD1 (5 bases). CDR3 in DNA: TGTGCCAGCAGCTTAGTTGGGGCAGGGCCTGTTTTC. Its protein is CASSLVGAGPVF.